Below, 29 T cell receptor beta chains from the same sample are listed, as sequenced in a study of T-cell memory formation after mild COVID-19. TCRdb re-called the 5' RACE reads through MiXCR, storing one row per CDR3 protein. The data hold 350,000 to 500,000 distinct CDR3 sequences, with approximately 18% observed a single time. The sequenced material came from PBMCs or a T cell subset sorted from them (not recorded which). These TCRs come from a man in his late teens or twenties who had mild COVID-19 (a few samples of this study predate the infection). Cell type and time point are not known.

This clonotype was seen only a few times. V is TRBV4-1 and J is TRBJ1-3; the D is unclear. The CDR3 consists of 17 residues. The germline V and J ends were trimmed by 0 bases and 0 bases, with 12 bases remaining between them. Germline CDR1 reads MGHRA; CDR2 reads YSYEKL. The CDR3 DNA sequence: TGCGCCAGCAGCCAAGAGCATGGAACTTACTCTGGAAACACCATATATTTT. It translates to CASSQEHGTYSGNTIYF.

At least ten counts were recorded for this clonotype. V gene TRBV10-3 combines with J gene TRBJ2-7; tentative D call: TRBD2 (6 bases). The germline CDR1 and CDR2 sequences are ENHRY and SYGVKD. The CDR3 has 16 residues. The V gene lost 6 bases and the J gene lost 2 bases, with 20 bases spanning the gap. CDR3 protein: CAIRPRDSEMTYEQYF. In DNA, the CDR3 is TGTGCCATCAGACCCCGGGACTCCGAAATGACCTACGAGCAGTACTTC.

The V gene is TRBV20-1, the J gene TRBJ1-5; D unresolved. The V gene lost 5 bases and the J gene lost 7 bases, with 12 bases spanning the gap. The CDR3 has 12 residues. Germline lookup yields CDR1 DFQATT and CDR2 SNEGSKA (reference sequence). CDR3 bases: TGCAGTGCTTACGCTGCCCCCCAGCCCCAGCATTTT. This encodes CSAYAAPQPQHF.

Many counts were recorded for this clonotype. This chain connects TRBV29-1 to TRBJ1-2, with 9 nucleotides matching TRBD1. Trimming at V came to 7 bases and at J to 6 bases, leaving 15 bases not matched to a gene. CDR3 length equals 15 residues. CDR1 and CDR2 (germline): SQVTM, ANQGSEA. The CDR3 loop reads CSADGGLWDRDGYTF. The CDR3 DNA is TGCAGCGCCGACGGGGGCCTTTGGGACAGGGATGGCTACACCTTC.

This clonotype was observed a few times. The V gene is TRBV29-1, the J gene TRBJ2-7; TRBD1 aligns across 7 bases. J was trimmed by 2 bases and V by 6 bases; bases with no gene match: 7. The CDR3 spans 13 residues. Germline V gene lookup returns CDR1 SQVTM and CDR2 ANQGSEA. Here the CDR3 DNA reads TGCAGCGTCACAGGGGCCAATGCCTACGAGCAGTACTTC. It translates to CSVTGANAYEQYF.

CDR3 nucleotides: TGCGCCAGCAGCCAGATGGGACTGGCTCAAGAGACCCAGTACTTC. Translating gives CASSQMGLAQETQYF. This chain joins TRBV4-1 and TRBJ2-5; tentative D call: TRBD2 (6 bases). Between the trimmed V and J ends, which lost 3 bases and 2 bases, there was a span of 13 bases. Germline CDR1 MGHRA, CDR2 YSYEKL. The CDR3 loop spans 15 amino acids.

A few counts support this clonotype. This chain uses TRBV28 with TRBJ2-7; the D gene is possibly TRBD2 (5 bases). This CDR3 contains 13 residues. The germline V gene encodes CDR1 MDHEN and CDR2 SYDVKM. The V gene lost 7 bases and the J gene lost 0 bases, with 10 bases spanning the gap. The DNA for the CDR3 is TGTGCCAGCAAACCGGGGATCTCCTACGAGCAGTACGTC. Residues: CASKPGISYEQYV.

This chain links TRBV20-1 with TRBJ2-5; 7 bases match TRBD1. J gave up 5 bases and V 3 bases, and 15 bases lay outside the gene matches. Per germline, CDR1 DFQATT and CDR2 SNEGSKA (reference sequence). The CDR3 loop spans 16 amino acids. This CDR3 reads CSASPVQGVRAETQYF. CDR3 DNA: TGCAGTGCTAGCCCCGTTCAGGGGGTCCGGGCGGAGACCCAGTACTTC.

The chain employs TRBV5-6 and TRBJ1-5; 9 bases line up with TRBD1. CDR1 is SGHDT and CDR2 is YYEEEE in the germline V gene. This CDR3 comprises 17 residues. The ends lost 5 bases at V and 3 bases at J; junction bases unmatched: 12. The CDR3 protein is CASRSHSGQGFNQPQHF. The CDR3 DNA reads TGTGCCAGCAGATCTCATTCGGGACAGGGTTTCAATCAGCCCCAGCATTTT.

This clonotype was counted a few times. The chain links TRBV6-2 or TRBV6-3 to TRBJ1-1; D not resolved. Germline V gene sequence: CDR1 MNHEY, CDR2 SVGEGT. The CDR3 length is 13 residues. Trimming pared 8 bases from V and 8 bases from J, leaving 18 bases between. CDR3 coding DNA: TGTGCCAGCGAAGAGTCCGTAGGGTCCGAAGCTTTCTTT. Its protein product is CASEESVGSEAFF.

The CDR3 loop reads CASRPGQGDKNIQYF. The CDR3 region has the DNA TGCGCCAGCCGCCCCGGACAGGGTGACAAAAACATTCAGTACTTC. The chain recombines TRBV5-1 with TRBJ2-4; the match to TRBD1 covers 8 bases. Germline V gene lookup returns CDR1 SGHRS and CDR2 YFSETQ. There are 15 residues in the CDR3. V trimming: 7 bases; J trimming: 3 bases; junction bases outside the gene matches: 9.

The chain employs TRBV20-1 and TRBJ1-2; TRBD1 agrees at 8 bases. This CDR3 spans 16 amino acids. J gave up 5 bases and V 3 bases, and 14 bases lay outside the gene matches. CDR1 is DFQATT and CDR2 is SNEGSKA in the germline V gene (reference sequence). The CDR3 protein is CSASRVSGGAGYGYTF. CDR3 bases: TGCAGTGCTAGCCGGGTTTCAGGGGGCGCAGGATATGGCTACACCTTC.

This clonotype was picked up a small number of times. CDR3 loop: CSARVVAAGNQPQHF. The CDR3 DNA is TGCAGTGCTAGAGTGGTAGCAGCGGGCAATCAGCCCCAGCATTTT. The chain recombines TRBV20-1 with TRBJ1-5; D not certain. This CDR3 spans 15 amino acids. V was pared by 1 base and J by 2 bases, with 12 bases between. Germline loops: CDR1 DFQATT, CDR2 SNEGSKA (reference sequence).

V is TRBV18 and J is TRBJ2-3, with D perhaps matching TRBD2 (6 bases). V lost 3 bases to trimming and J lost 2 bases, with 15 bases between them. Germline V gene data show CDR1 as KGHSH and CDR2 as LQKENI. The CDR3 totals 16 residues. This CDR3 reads CASSPVGGVLTDTQYF. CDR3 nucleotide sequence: TGTGCCAGCTCACCGGTCGGGGGAGTACTCACAGATACGCAGTATTTT. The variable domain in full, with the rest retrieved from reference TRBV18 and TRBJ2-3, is NAGVMQNPRHLVRRRGQEARLRCSPMKGHSHVYWYRQLPEEGLKFMVYLQKENIIDESGMPKERFSAEFPKEGPSILRIQQVVRGDSAAYFCASSPVGGVLTDTQYFGPGTRLTVL.

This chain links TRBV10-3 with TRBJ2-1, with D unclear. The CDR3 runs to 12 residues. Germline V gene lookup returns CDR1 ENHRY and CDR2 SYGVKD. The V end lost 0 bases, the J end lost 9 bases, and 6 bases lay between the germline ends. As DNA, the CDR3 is TGTGCCATCAGTGAGTCGTTAATTGAGCAGTTCTTC. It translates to CAISESLIEQFF.

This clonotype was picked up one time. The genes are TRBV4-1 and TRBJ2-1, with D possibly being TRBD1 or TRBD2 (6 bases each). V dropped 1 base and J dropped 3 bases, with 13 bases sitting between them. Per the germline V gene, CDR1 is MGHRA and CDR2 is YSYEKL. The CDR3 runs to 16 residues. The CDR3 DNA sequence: TGCGCCAGCAGCCAAGTGGGTGGGGGGCTCTACAATGAGCAGTTCTTC. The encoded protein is CASSQVGGGLYNEQFF.

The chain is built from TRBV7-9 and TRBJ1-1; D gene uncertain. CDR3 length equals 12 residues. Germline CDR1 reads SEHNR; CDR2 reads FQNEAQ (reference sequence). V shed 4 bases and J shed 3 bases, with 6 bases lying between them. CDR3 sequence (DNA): TGTGCCAGCAGCTCGGATTACACTGAAGCTTTCTTT. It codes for CASSSDYTEAFF.

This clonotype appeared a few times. For the CDR3, the DNA is TGTGCCAGCGGACAAGGACAGGGGGGTCAGCCCCAGCATTTT. It translates to CASGQGQGGQPQHF. V and J are TRBV7-9 and TRBJ1-5; 10 bases line up with TRBD1. Germline loops: CDR1 SEHNR, CDR2 FQNEAQ (reference sequence). Germline trimming cut 8 bases from V and 6 bases from J; bases unmatched to any gene: 7. The CDR3 is 14 residues long.

Here the CDR3 DNA reads TGCGCCAGCAGCTCCTACGAGCAGTACGTC. Translated: CASSSYEQYV. The V call is TRBV5-1, the J call TRBJ2-7; unclear D gene. V lost 3 bases and J 2 bases, leaving 0 bases between the germline ends. Germline V gives CDR1 SGHRS, CDR2 YFSETQ. The CDR3 is made up of 10 amino acids.

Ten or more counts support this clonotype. CDR3 loop: CASSPPMTGMETQYF. The CDR3 coding sequence is TGTGCCAGCTCACCACCGATGACGGGGATGGAGACCCAGTACTTC. The chain recombines TRBV18 with TRBJ2-5; the D gene is possibly TRBD2 (5 bases). Trimming removed 0 bases at V and 5 bases at J, with 13 bases between. CDR3 length: 15 amino acids. CDR1 and CDR2 (germline): KGHSH, LQKENI.

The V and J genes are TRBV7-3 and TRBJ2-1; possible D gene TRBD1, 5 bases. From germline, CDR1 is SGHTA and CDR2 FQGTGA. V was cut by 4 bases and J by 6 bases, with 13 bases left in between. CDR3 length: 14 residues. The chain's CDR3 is CASSSHRDSNEQFF. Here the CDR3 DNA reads TGTGCCAGCAGCTCCCACCGAGACAGCAATGAGCAGTTCTTC.

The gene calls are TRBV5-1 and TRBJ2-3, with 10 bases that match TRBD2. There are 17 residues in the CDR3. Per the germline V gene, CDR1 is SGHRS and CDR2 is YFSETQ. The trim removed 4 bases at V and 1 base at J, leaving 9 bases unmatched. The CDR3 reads CASSSGVAGGRTDTQYF. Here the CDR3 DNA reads TGCGCCAGCAGCAGTGGGGTAGCGGGGGGCCGCACAGATACGCAGTATTTT.

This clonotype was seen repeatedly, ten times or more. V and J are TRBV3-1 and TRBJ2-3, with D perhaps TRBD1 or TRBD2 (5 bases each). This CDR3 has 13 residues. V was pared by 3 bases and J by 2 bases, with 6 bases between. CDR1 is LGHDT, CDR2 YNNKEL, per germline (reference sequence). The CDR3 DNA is TGTGCCAGCAGCCAGGGGGACACAGATACGCAGTATTTT. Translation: CASSQGDTDTQYF.

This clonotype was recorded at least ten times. CDR3 nucleotide sequence: TGTGCCAGCAGTTACTCGTCCTCCGGGAGCGGGGGCGCGAGTTATGGCTACACCTTC. Protein product: CASSYSSSGSGGASYGYTF. The rearrangement links TRBV6-5 to TRBJ1-2; maybe TRBD1 (6 bases). This CDR3 region has 19 residues. Germline loops: CDR1 MNHEY, CDR2 SVGAGI. Trimming pared 0 bases from V and 5 bases from J, leaving 25 bases between.

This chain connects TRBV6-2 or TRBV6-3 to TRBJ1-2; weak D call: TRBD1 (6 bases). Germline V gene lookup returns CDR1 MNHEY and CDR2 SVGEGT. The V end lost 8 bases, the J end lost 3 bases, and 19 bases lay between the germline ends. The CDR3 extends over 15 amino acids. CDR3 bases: TGTGCCAGCGCACGCGGGGGCTCGGCGGACTATGGCTACACCTTC. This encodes CASARGGSADYGYTF.

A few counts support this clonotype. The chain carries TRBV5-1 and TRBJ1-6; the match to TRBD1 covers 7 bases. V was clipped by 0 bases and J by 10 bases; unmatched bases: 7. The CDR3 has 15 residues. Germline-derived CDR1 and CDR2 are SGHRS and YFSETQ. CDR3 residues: CASSLGTGSRSPLHF. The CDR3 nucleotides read TGCGCCAGCAGCTTGGGGACAGGCAGCCGATCACCCCTCCACTTT.

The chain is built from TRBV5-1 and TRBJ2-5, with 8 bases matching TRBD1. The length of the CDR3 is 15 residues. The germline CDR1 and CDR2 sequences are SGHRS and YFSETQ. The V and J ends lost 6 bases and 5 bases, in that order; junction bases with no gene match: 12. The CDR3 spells CASTRSDRGWETQYF. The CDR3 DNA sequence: TGCGCCAGCACCAGGTCCGACAGGGGTTGGGAGACCCAGTACTTC.

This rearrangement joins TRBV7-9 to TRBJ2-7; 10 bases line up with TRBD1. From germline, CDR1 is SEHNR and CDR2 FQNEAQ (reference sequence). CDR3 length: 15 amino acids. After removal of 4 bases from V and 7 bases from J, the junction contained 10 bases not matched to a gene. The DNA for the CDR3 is TGTGCCAGCAGCTCTCCGGGACAGGGGTCGTGGGAGCAGTACTTC. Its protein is CASSSPGQGSWEQYF. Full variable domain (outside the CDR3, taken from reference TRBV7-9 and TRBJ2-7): DTGVSQNPRHKITKRGQNVTFRCDPISEHNRLYWYRQTLGQGPEFLTYFQNEAQLEKSRLLSDRFSAERPKGSFSTLEIQRTEQGDSAMYLCASSSPGQGSWEQYFGPGTRLTVT.

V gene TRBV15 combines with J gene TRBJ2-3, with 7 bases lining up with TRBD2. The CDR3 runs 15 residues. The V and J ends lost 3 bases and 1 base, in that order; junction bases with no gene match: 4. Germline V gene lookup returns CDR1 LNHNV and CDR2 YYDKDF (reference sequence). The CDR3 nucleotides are TGTGCCACCAGCAGTTTCCTAGCGGGCACAGATACGCAGTATTTT. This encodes CATSSFLAGTDTQYF. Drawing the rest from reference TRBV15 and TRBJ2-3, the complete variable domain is DAMVIQNPRYQVTQFGKPVTLSCSQTLNHNVMYWYQQKSSQAPKLLFHYYDKDFNNEADTPDNFQSRRPNTSFCFLDIRSPGLGDTAMYLCATSSFLAGTDTQYFGPGTRLTVL.